These 7 T cell receptor beta chains share one sample of origin, sequenced in a study of T cells in Graves' hyperthyroidism and ophthalmopathy. Amplification of TCR beta CDR3 regions was performed using RNA transcripts as template. The HTBI primer set drove a first-round RT-PCR of the TCR CDR3. TCRdb independently ran MiXCR on the multiplex PCR reads; one entry per CDR3 protein. The sample consists of roughly 380,000 distinct CDR3 sequences, roughly 13% of them appearing once. The sample comprised blood. The receptors originated from a man younger than 40 with Graves' hyperthyroidism that later progressed to Graves' ophthalmopathy.

This clonotype was counted many times. The chain employs TRBV5-1 and TRBJ1-2, with 8 bases lining up with TRBD1. The trim removed 0 bases at V and 2 bases at J, leaving 3 bases unmatched. The CDR3 totals 15 residues. Germline CDR1 and CDR2: SGHRS and YFSETQ. CDR3 nucleotides: TGCGCCAGCAGCTTGGGGGGACAGGAGAACTATGGCTACACCTTC. It specifies CASSLGGQENYGYTF.

The genes are TRBV10-3 and TRBJ2-7; 9 bases match TRBD2. This CDR3 region has 17 residues. V gave up 0 bases and J gave up 6 bases; unmatched junction bases: 12. Looked up from germline, CDR1 is ENHRY and CDR2 is SYGVKD. In DNA, the CDR3 is TGTGCCATCAGTGAGTCCTCCGTGGGCGGGAGGGCCTGCGAGCAGTACTTC. Its protein is CAISESSVGGRACEQYF.

This clonotype has ten or more counts. The chain uses TRBV11-2 and TRBJ2-7; 7 bases line up with TRBD1. With V trimmed by 4 bases and J by 3 bases, 6 bases remained unmatched. The CDR3 length is 14 residues. CDR1 is SGHAT and CDR2 is FQNNGV in the germline V gene. CDR3 sequence (DNA): TGTGCCAGCAGCTCCCGGACAGGAGACTACGAGCAGTACTTC. Amino acid sequence: CASSSRTGDYEQYF.

In regard to this clonotype: Mismatch with germline at one junction end may stem from a read error. This rearrangement joins TRBV13 to TRBJ2-2; D is possibly TRBD1 or TRBD2 (5 bases each). The CDR3 is 14 amino acids. The germline V gene encodes CDR1 PRHDT and CDR2 FYEKMQ (reference sequence). In nucleotides, the CDR3 is TGTGCCAGCAGCTTGGGACCAAACAGCGGGGAGCTGTTTTTT. Its protein is CASSLGPNSGELFF. Combining the CDR3 with reference TRBV13 and TRBJ2-2 gives the whole variable domain AAGVIQSPRHLIKEKRETATLKCYPIPRHDTVYWYQQGPGQDPQFLISFYEKMQSDKGSIPDRFSAQQFSDYHSELNMSSLELGDSALYFCASSLGPNSGELFFGEGSRLTVL.

There are many counts of this clonotype. This chain connects TRBV10-3 to TRBJ1-5; 8 bases align to TRBD1. V shed 6 bases, J shed 3 bases, and the junction held 7 bases outside the gene matches. Looked up from germline, CDR1 is ENHRY and CDR2 is SYGVKD. CDR3 size: 15 residues. The CDR3: CAISADRDANQPQHF. The CDR3 DNA reads as TGTGCCATCAGCGCGGACAGGGACGCCAATCAGCCCCAGCATTTT.

The chain carries TRBV4-1 and TRBJ1-2; D possibly corresponds to TRBD1 (5 bases). Trimming left V 1 base short and J 4 bases short, with 10 bases between. The CDR3 contains 14 residues. Germline V gene sequence: CDR1 MGHRA, CDR2 YSYEKL. CDR3: CASSQGDDGYGYTF. The CDR3 DNA sequence: TGCGCCAGCAGCCAAGGGGACGACGGCTATGGCTACACCTTC.

This clonotype was recorded at least ten times. This chain joins TRBV20-1 and TRBJ2-3; a possible D gene is TRBD1 (5 bases). The ends were cut back, 5 bases at V and 1 base at J, with 13 bases in the middle. The CDR3 loop spans 14 amino acids. Per the germline V gene, CDR1 is DFQATT and CDR2 is SNEGSKA (reference sequence). For the CDR3, the DNA is TGCAGTGCTTTCACGCAACAGGGCACAGATACGCAGTATTTT. It is translated as CSAFTQQGTDTQYF.